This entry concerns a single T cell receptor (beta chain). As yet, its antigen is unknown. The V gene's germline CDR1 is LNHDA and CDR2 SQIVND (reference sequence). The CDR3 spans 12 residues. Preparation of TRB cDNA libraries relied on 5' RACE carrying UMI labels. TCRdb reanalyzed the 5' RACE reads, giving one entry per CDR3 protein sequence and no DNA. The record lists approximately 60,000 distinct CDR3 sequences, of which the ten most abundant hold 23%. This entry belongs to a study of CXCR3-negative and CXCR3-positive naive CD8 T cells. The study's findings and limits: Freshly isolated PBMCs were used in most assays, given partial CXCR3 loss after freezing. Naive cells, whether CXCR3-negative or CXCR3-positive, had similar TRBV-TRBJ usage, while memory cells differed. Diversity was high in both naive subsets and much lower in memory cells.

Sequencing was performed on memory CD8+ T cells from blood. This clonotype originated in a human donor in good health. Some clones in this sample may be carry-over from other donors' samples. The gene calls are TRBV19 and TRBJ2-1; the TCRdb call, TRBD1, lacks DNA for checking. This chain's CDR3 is CATSDGINEQFF.